This is a list of T cell receptor beta chains from one sample in a study of blood T cell repertoires in COVID-19. Assay used: immunoSEQ multiplex PCR; TCRdb lists only in-frame clones, some missing. The table has about 200,000 clones, 70% to 90% seen once. Sequencing was performed on peripheral blood. These receptors all come from a woman in her thirties or forties who had recovered from COVID-19. CDR3s include the opening cysteine and the closing phenylalanine or tryptophan. D genes are given only for firm matches. Not all rows give a size; the values are once, few, many and, for expanded clones, a class.

clone size	D gene	V gene	J gene	CDR3 DNA	CDR3 protein
NA	NA	TRBV27	TRBJ2-1	TGTGCCAGCAGTTTAGAGGCATTTGGGAATGAGCAGTTCTTC	CASSLEAFGNEQFF
NA	TRBD1	TRBV27	TRBJ2-2	TGTGCCAGCACCGGGTGGGGACAGGGGAACACCGGGGAGCTGTTTTTT	CASTGWGQGNTGELFF
once	NA	TRBV3-1/TRBV3-2	TRBJ1-1	TGTGCCAGCAGCCAACAATCCAGGGGTCATACTGAAGCTTTCTTT	CASSQQSRGHTEAFF
NA	TRBD2	TRBV29-1	TRBJ2-1	TGCAGCGTCTACCTACTAGCGGGAGCTGAGAATGAGCAGTTCTTC	CSVYLLAGAENEQFF
NA	TRBD2	TRBV6-5	TRBJ2-3	TGTGCCAGCAGGTTTGGACTAGCGGGCACAGATACGCAGTATTTT	CASRFGLAGTDTQYF
once	NA	TRBV3-1/TRBV3-2	TRBJ1-6	TGTGCCAGCAGCCGCGGGGGTTTGGATTCACCCCTCCACTTT	CASSRGGLDSPLHF
NA	TRBD2	TRBV5-4	TRBJ2-7	TGTGCCAGCAGCTCGGGAGGGGACTCCTACTACGAGCAGTACTTC	CASSSGGDSYYEQYF
NA	TRBD2	TRBV19	TRBJ2-6	TGTGCCAGTAGTCGGGCTAGCGGGTCGTCTGGGGCCAACGTCCTGACTTTC	CASSRASGSSGANVLTF
NA	NA	TRBV9	TRBJ2-7	TGTGCCAGCAGCGCAGAAGGCCTAGCTGGCGAGCAGTACTTC	CASSAEGLAGEQYF
NA	NA	TRBV2	TRBJ1-5	TGTGCCAGCAGTCTGACGCAGGGGTTGGAGCCCCAGCATTTT	CASSLTQGLEPQHF
NA	TRBD2	TRBV19	TRBJ2-1	TGTGCCAGTAGTCCTAACCTAGCGGGAGGCATTGAGCAGTTCTTC	CASSPNLAGGIEQFF
NA	TRBD2	TRBV5-5	TRBJ2-5	TGTGCCAGCAGCTTTACCGGGACTACACAAGAGACCCAGTACTTC	CASSFTGTTQETQYF
NA	NA	TRBV25-1	TRBJ1-5	TGTGCCAGCAGTGCCGGGTCTTTTAGCAATCAGCCCCAGCATTTT	CASSAGSFSNQPQHF
NA	TRBD2	TRBV6-4	TRBJ2-1	TGTGCCAGCAGTCTCCAAGGGATAGCGGGAGTAGGGGAGCAGTTCTTC	CASSLQGIAGVGEQFF
NA	TRBD1	TRBV6-5	TRBJ1-1	TGTGCCAGCAGTTACCTGTCAGGGGGGAACACTGAAGCTTTCTTT	CASSYLSGGNTEAFF
NA	NA	TRBV15	TRBJ1-1	TGTGCCACCAGCAGAGGTAACCGAGACACTGAAGCTTTCTTT	CATSRGNRDTEAFF
NA	NA	TRBV4-1	TRBJ2-7	TGCGCCAGCAGCCAAGAGCTAGTTGAGTCCTACGAGCAGTACTTC	CASSQELVESYEQYF
NA	NA	TRBV21-1	TRBJ2-1	TGTGCCAGCAGCAAAGGAGCGGGGGCCTACAATGAGCAGTTCTTC	CASSKGAGAYNEQFF
few	NA	TRBV9	TRBJ2-5	TGTGCCAGCAGCGTAGGGGCAGGGTACCAAGAGACCCAGTACTTC	CASSVGAGYQETQYF
NA	NA	TRBV2	TRBJ1-5	TGTGCCAGCGAAAGACAGGTAAACAATCAGCCCCAGCATTTT	CASERQVNNQPQHF
NA	TRBD1	TRBV5-1	TRBJ2-3	TGCGCCAGCAGCTTTTGGACAGGGGGCGCGGGAGATACGCAGTATTTT	CASSFWTGGAGDTQYF
NA	NA	TRBV7-9	TRBJ2-1	TGTGCCAGCAGCTTAGCTACTGTCGGGGAGCAGTTCTTC	CASSLATVGEQFF
NA	NA	TRBV4-2	TRBJ2-5	TGTGCCAGCAGCCAAGGACGGGCAGGGTGGGAGACCCAGTACTTC	CASSQGRAGWETQYF
many	TRBD1	TRBV19	TRBJ1-5	TGTGCCAGTCGATTTGACAGGGCCAGCAATCAGCCCCAGCATTTT	CASRFDRASNQPQHF
NA	NA	TRBV27	TRBJ2-3	TGTGCCAGCAGTACAAATAGGGGGGATACGCAGTATTTT	CASSTNRGDTQYF
NA	TRBD1	TRBV15	TRBJ2-2	TGTGCCACCAAACCGGGACAGGGGGCAACCGGGGAGCTGTTTTTT	CATKPGQGATGELFF
NA	NA	TRBV15	TRBJ1-5	TGTGCCACCCCAAGAGTGGGGATAGGGTTCCCGGAGGGACCTAGCAATCAGCCCCAGCATTTT	CATPRVGIGFPEGPSNQPQHF
once	NA	TRBV29-1	TRBJ2-1	TGCAGCGTTGAAGACCTCCTACGGGGGGCGGGATACAATGAGCAGTTCTTC	CSVEDLLRGAGYNEQFF
NA	NA	TRBV7-9	TRBJ1-1	TGTGCCAGCAGCTTAGGAGTTGGGAACACTGAAGCTTTCTTT	CASSLGVGNTEAFF
once	TRBD1	TRBV23-1	TRBJ2-1	TGCGCCAGCAGTCAACCTTGGGACAGGGTCAAGTATGAGCAGTTCTTC	CASSQPWDRVKYEQFF
NA	NA	TRBV19	TRBJ2-5	TGTGCCAGCGCCTCCAGGGAGACCCAGTACTTC	CASASRETQYF
few	NA	TRBV7-8	TRBJ1-5	TGTGCCAGCAGCTTAGCCCAGGGTGTGGATCAGCCCCAGCATTTT	CASSLAQGVDQPQHF
NA	NA	TRBV9	TRBJ1-3	TGTGCCAGCAGCGTCGATGAGAGCTCTGGAAACACCATATATTTT	CASSVDESSGNTIYF
NA	TRBD2	TRBV11-3	TRBJ2-1	TGTGCCAGCAGCTTGGCGGGAGTACGGGAAAATGAGCAGTTCTTC	CASSLAGVRENEQFF
NA	NA	TRBV5-6	TRBJ1-3	TGTGCCAGCAGCTCTGGGGGCGTTGGAAACACCATATATTTT	CASSSGGVGNTIYF
NA	TRBD2	TRBV29-1	TRBJ2-1	TGCAGCGTACGAGCGGGAGGGCGAGATGAGCAGTTCTTC	CSVRAGGRDEQFF
NA	NA	TRBV12-3/TRBV12-4	TRBJ2-7	TGTGCCAGCAGTTTATCGGTCGAGCAGTACTTC	CASSLSVEQYF
NA	NA	TRBV11-2	TRBJ1-2	TGTGCCAGCAGCTCCCTAACAGGTCTCTATAACTATGGCTACACCTTC	CASSSLTGLYNYGYTF
NA	NA	TRBV7-9	TRBJ2-2	TGTGCCAGCAGCTTATCTATCGTCTGGGGCAGGACCGGGGAGCTGTTTTTT	CASSLSIVWGRTGELFF
NA	NA	TRBV29-1	TRBJ2-7	TGCAGCGCCGGACTCAGTGGGGTGCAGTACTTC	CSAGLSGVQYF
NA	TRBD1	TRBV5-1	TRBJ2-2	TGCGCCAGCAGCTTGGGGCATTCGACAGGGCCCGGGGAGCTGTTTTTT	CASSLGHSTGPGELFF
NA	NA	TRBV1	TRBJ2-1	TGCACCAGCAGCCAAGGGACTAGCGGGAGTCGTAGGGATGAGCAGTTCTTC	CTSSQGTSGSRRDEQFF
NA	TRBD1	TRBV18	TRBJ1-2	TGTGCCAGCTCACCAAACGGGGACAGTAACTATGGCTACACCTTC	CASSPNGDSNYGYTF
NA	NA	TRBV12-3/TRBV12-4	TRBJ2-7	TGTGCCAGCGGCCCCCCCTACGAGCAGTACTTC	CASGPPYEQYF
NA	NA	TRBV6-5	TRBJ1-1	TGTGCCAGCAGTTCCCCGCGGGGGGCTAATACTGAAGCTTTCTTT	CASSSPRGANTEAFF
once	NA	TRBV30	TRBJ1-1	TGTGCCTGGAGTGTAAGGGGGAATAAAGCTTTCTTT	CAWSVRGNKAFF